Below are 29 T cell receptor beta chains sequenced from a single sample in a study of T cell repertoires in cytomegalovirus infection. TCRdb itself ran the reads through MiXCR, one entry per CDR3 protein. The repertoire includes 490,000 or so distinct CDR3 sequences, about 11% of them detected once, and 10% sits in the top ten. Input material: PBMCs. The receptors come from a human donor in good health (CMV status not recorded). Some clones in this sample may be carry-over from other donors' samples.

The sample holds many counts of this clonotype. In DNA form, the CDR3 reads TGTGCCAGCAGCTGGGGAGCCGGGAGCTCCTACAATGAGCAGTTCTTC. It is translated as CASSWGAGSSYNEQFF. This chain connects TRBV7-8 to TRBJ2-1; tentatively, D is TRBD2 (6 bases). V was clipped by 4 bases and J by 0 bases, with 13 bases between them. This CDR3 is built from 16 residues. Germline CDR1 reads SGHVS; CDR2 reads FQNEAQ.

Details on this clonotype: A much bigger clone sits one base away, suggesting this may be a read error. V and J are TRBV3-1 and TRBJ1-2, with D uncertain. The CDR3 loop spans 14 amino acids. Trimming took off 2 bases at V and 3 bases at J, with 10 bases between the two ends. CDR1 and CDR2 (germline): LGHDT, YNNKEL (reference sequence). The CDR3 protein is CASSQCRGDYGYTF. In DNA, the CDR3 is TGTGCCAGCAGCCAATGTCGGGGTGACTATGGCTACACCTTC.

The chain combines TRBV20-1 with TRBJ2-1; 11 bases match TRBD2. The germline gives CDR1 DFQATT, CDR2 SNEGSKA (reference sequence). The J segment lost 8 bases and the V segment lost 5 bases, leaving 8 bases of the junction unmatched. There are 14 residues in the CDR3. The chain's CDR3 is CSAVSGRASDEQFF. As DNA, the CDR3 is TGCAGTGCTGTTAGCGGGAGGGCCAGTGATGAGCAGTTCTTC.

This clonotype was detected ten times or more. The rearrangement links TRBV11-2 to TRBJ1-1; TRBD1 agrees at 7 bases. The CDR3 consists of 13 residues. The germline CDR1 and CDR2 sequences are SGHAT and FQNNGV. V lost 4 bases, J lost 4 bases, and 3 bases stayed unmatched. CDR3 sequence (DNA): TGTGCCAGCAGCTACCAGGGGGGCACTGAAGCTTTCTTT. The encoded protein is CASSYQGGTEAFF.

The chain links TRBV20-1 to TRBJ2-7, with D possibly TRBD1 on 5 matching bases. The V gene's germline CDR1 is DFQATT and CDR2 SNEGSKA (reference sequence). This CDR3 is built from 13 residues. Deletions cut 3 bases from V and 1 base from J, with 10 bases between. The DNA of the CDR3 is TGCAGTGCTAGTCAGGGCCTTTCCTACGAGCAGTACTTC. This translates into CSASQGLSYEQYF.

The rearrangement links TRBV3-1 to TRBJ2-4; no firm D call. Per germline, CDR1 LGHDT and CDR2 YNNKEL (reference sequence). The CDR3 length is 17 residues. V lost 0 bases to trimming and J lost 5 bases, with 17 bases between them. The CDR3: CASSQDVGFVSQNIQYF. The CDR3 DNA sequence: TGTGCCAGCAGCCAAGATGTGGGGTTCGTCTCCCAAAACATTCAGTACTTC.

This clonotype appeared a few times. The chain is built from TRBV20-1 and TRBJ2-1; D perhaps matches TRBD1 (5 bases). V shed 5 bases and J shed 11 bases, with 10 bases lying between them. Germline CDR1 and CDR2: DFQATT and SNEGSKA (reference sequence). This CDR3 region has 10 residues. In nucleotides, the CDR3 is TGCAGTGCTCGGACAACTAAGCAGTTCTTC. Amino acid sequence: CSARTTKQFF.

In this sample, this clonotype turned up many times. The chain joins TRBV2 to TRBJ2-7; the D gene is possibly TRBD2 (5 bases). This CDR3 is 14 amino acids long. V gave up 3 bases and J gave up 0 bases, with 9 bases separating them. Per germline, CDR1 SNHLY and CDR2 FYNNEI. The CDR3 loop is CASSERRVSYEQYF. The CDR3 DNA is TGTGCCAGCAGTGAGAGGCGGGTCTCCTACGAGCAGTACTTC.

This clonotype was seen a handful of times. The chain carries TRBV27 and TRBJ2-2; TRBD1 agrees at 11 bases. The CDR3 spans 15 residues. From germline, CDR1 is MNHEY and CDR2 SMNVEV (reference sequence). V lost 6 bases to trimming and J lost 8 bases; unmatched junction nucleotides: 8. The CDR3 sequence: CASRTGQGGTGELFF. The CDR3 nucleotides are TGTGCCAGCAGGACGGGACAGGGGGGTACGGGGGAGCTGTTTTTT.

This clonotype occurred many times. The chain uses TRBV6-5 and TRBJ1-2; D perhaps matches TRBD1 (5 bases). Trimming took 3 bases from V and 4 from J, leaving 12 bases between them. CDR3 length equals 14 residues. CDR1 and CDR2 from the germline V gene are MNHEY and SVGAGI. The CDR3 nucleotides read TGTGCCAGCAGTTATGGGGGTCCTGGCTATGGCTACACCTTC. It encodes CASSYGGPGYGYTF.

This clonotype was observed a few times. The genes are TRBV7-9 and TRBJ1-6; TRBD1 matches at 7 bases. CDR1 is SEHNR and CDR2 is FQNEAQ in the germline V gene (reference sequence). CDR3 length: 14 residues. The V and J ends lost 5 bases and 6 bases, in that order; junction bases with no gene match: 4. CDR3 DNA: TGTGCCAGCAGCCTGACAGGGCCTAATTCACCCCTCCACTTT. Its protein product is CASSLTGPNSPLHF.

This sequence joins TRBV5-4 and TRBJ2-7, with TRBD1 matching over 8 bases. Germline V gene sequence: CDR1 SGHNT, CDR2 YYREEE (reference sequence). The CDR3 covers 16 residues. Losses at the gene ends were 3 bases for V and 3 bases for J; bases not matched to a gene: 11. The CDR3 DNA follows: TGTGCCAGCAGCTCCTTTGGACAGGGTTCTAACTACGAGCAGTACTTC. Amino acid sequence: CASSSFGQGSNYEQYF.

This chain links TRBV7-9 with TRBJ2-7; no clear D gene. CDR1 and CDR2 (germline): SEHNR, FQNEAQ (reference sequence). V shed 3 bases and J shed 2 bases, with 8 bases lying between them. This CDR3 has 13 amino acids. CDR3 bases: TGTGCCAGCAGCTTCTGGGGTACCTACGAGCAGTACTTC. As protein: CASSFWGTYEQYF.

This clonotype was counted a few times. This chain links TRBV28 with TRBJ2-1, with D tentatively TRBD2 (7 bases). Trimming shortened V by 10 bases and J by 0 bases, and 34 bases separated the two germline ends. CDR3 length equals 21 residues. CDR1 and CDR2 (germline): MDHEN, SYDVKM. CDR3 nucleotides: TGTGCCACCGGTCGGGGGGCCAGGGGAACCACACGAAGGAGCTCCTACAATGAGCAGTTCTTC. As protein: CATGRGARGTTRRSSYNEQFF.

The sample holds many counts of this clonotype. This sequence joins TRBV7-6 and TRBJ2-1; D might be TRBD1 (6 bases). The CDR3 has 16 residues. CDR1 SGHVS and CDR2 FNYEAQ come from the germline V gene. The V and J ends lost 2 bases and 6 bases respectively, with 17 bases between them. CDR3 DNA: TGTGCCAGCAGCTTAATCGGAACAGGGTCAGGCAATGAGCAGTTCTTC. This encodes CASSLIGTGSGNEQFF. Combining the CDR3 with reference TRBV7-6 and TRBJ2-1 gives the whole variable domain GAGVSQSPRYKVTKRGQDVALRCDPISGHVSLYWYRQALGQGPEFLTYFNYEAQQDKSGLPNDRFSAERPEGSISTLTIQRTEQRDSAMYRCASSLIGTGSGNEQFFGPGTRLTVL.

The chain combines TRBV27 with TRBJ2-7; possibly TRBD1 for D (6 bases). V was trimmed by 9 bases and J by 4 bases, leaving 22 bases between them. CDR3 length: 15 amino acids. Germline V CDR1 and CDR2: MNHEY, SMNVEV (reference sequence). In DNA, the CDR3 is TGTGCCAGTTGGCCCTCTGGGGGCAGGGTTTACGAGCAGTACTTC. It encodes CASWPSGGRVYEQYF.

This clonotype was observed at least ten times. The chain links TRBV12-3 or TRBV12-4 to TRBJ1-2, with 8 bases identical to TRBD1. Losses at the gene ends were 4 bases for V and 4 bases for J; bases not matched to a gene: 5. This CDR3 is built from 14 residues. In nucleotides, the CDR3 is TGTGCCAGCAGTTGGACAGGGATTAGCTATGGCTACACCTTC. Amino acid sequence: CASSWTGISYGYTF.

In this sample, this clonotype turned up many times. V and J are TRBV12-3 or TRBV12-4 and TRBJ2-1; no clear D. There are 12 residues in the CDR3. V was shortened by 8 bases and J by 7 bases, with 12 bases between the two germline ends. CDR3 loop: CASGQVPNEQFF. The DNA of the CDR3 is TGTGCCAGCGGCCAGGTACCTAATGAGCAGTTCTTC.

This clonotype occurred many times. This chain connects TRBV28 to TRBJ1-1, with a weak D call TRBD1 (5 bases). This CDR3 spans 14 amino acids. Trimming pared 8 bases from V and 4 bases from J, leaving 17 bases between. The germline CDR1 and CDR2 sequences are MDHEN and SYDVKM. CDR3 nucleotide sequence: TGTGCCAGCTTGGGGCGCGAGAGGAGCACTGAAGCTTTCTTT. Translated, it gives CASLGRERSTEAFF.

This clonotype was recorded many times. The chain uses TRBV3-1 and TRBJ2-3; no definite D call. Looked up from germline, CDR1 is LGHDT and CDR2 is YNNKEL (reference sequence). CDR3 length equals 15 residues. Trimming removed 4 bases from V and 0 bases from J, with 11 bases in between. The CDR3, as DNA: TGTGCCAGCAGCCCTGCCGAATGGAGCACAGATACGCAGTATTTT. Translated: CASSPAEWSTDTQYF.

This clonotype was seen ten or more times. The chain carries TRBV6-1 and TRBJ1-1; TRBD1 aligns across 10 bases. Germline V gene data show CDR1 as MNHNS and CDR2 as SASEGT. This CDR3 spans 14 amino acids. V dropped 8 bases and J dropped 1; count of bases not matched to a gene: 4. The CDR3: CASRRQGANTEAFF. The DNA for the CDR3 is TGTGCCAGCCGGAGACAGGGGGCGAACACTGAAGCTTTCTTT.

This clonotype has just a few counts. The chain is built from TRBV9 and TRBJ2-3; TRBD2 might be the D (7 bases). The V end was cut by 3 bases, the J end by 5 bases, with 10 bases between. The CDR3 length is 13 residues. Germline assignment: CDR1 SGDLS and CDR2 YYNGEE. The CDR3, as DNA: TGTGCCAGCAGCGGCGGGGGCGAAGATACGCAGTATTTT. This codes for CASSGGGEDTQYF.

The chain employs TRBV12-3 or TRBV12-4 and TRBJ2-7; no definite D call. The CDR3 spans 11 residues. The germline V and J ends were trimmed by 4 bases and 12 bases, with 13 bases remaining between them. The CDR3 protein is CASSSYVGLYF. DNA of the CDR3: TGTGCCAGCAGTTCATACGTAGGGCTGTACTTC.

This clonotype has a count of ten or more. The CDR3 coding sequence is TGTGCCATCAGTGAGGGACAGGGTGGTTCTGGGGCCAACGTCCTGACTTTC. Translation: CAISEGQGGSGANVLTF. The chain carries TRBV10-3 and TRBJ2-6, with 8 bases that match TRBD1. After removal of 2 bases from V and 1 base from J, the junction contained 4 bases not matched to a gene. Germline V gives CDR1 ENHRY, CDR2 SYGVKD. CDR3 length: 17 residues.

The sample holds many counts of this clonotype. This chain links TRBV3-1 with TRBJ2-3, with 13 bases identical to TRBD2. Germline V gene data show CDR1 as LGHDT and CDR2 as YNNKEL (reference sequence). V shed 6 bases, J shed 1 base, and the junction held 7 bases outside the gene matches. The CDR3 consists of 17 residues. CDR3 protein: CASRPGLAGVRTDTQYF. CDR3 DNA: TGTGCCAGCAGACCAGGACTAGCGGGGGTCCGCACAGATACGCAGTATTTT.

This clonotype has more than one count but fewer than ten. V gene TRBV12-3 or TRBV12-4 combines with J gene TRBJ1-2; D perhaps matches TRBD1 (6 bases). The CDR3 loop spans 15 amino acids. The V and J ends lost 6 bases and 6 bases respectively, with 20 bases between them. The CDR3 bases are TGTGCCAGCAGGCAGGGGACGGCCGAACCCCATGGCTACACCTTC. It codes for CASRQGTAEPHGYTF.

Ten or more counts support this clonotype. This chain links TRBV5-6 with TRBJ1-4, with D unclear. Per the germline V gene, CDR1 is SGHDT and CDR2 is YYEEEE. CDR3 size: 14 residues. V lost 1 base and J 0 bases, leaving 4 bases between the germline ends. CDR3: CASSLWTTNEKLFF. In DNA form, the CDR3 reads TGTGCCAGCAGCTTGTGGACAACTAATGAAAAACTGTTTTTT.

This clonotype was picked up many times. This chain connects TRBV12-3 or TRBV12-4 to TRBJ2-1; 7 bases align to TRBD2. Germline trimming cut 2 bases from V and 7 bases from J; bases unmatched to any gene: 8. The CDR3 has 15 residues. The CDR3 DNA reads as TGTGCCAGCAGTTTACGGCTAGCGGTGGGGAATGAGCAGTTCTTC. This gives the protein CASSLRLAVGNEQFF.

This clonotype occurred many times. CDR3 nucleotide sequence: TGTGCCAGTAGTCCCCGGCCAAGGACAGGGCCCTACGAGCAGTACTTC. The encoded protein is CASSPRPRTGPYEQYF. This rearrangement joins TRBV19 to TRBJ2-7, with 8 bases aligning to TRBD1. V dropped 5 bases and J dropped 2; count of bases not matched to a gene: 11. CDR3 length equals 16 residues. Germline-derived CDR1 and CDR2 are LNHDA and SQIVND (reference sequence).